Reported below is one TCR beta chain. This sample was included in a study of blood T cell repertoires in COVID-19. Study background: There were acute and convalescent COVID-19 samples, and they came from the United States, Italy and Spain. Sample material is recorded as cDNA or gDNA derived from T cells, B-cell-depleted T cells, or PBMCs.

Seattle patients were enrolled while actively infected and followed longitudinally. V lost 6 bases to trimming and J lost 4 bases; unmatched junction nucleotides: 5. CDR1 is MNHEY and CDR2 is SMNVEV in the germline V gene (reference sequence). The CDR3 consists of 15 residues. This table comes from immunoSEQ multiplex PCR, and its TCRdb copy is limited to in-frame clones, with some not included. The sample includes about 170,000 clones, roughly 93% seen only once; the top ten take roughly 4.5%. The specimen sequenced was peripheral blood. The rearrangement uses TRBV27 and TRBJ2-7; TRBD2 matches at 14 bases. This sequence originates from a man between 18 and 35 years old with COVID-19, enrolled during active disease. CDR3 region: CASSSGLAGEYEQYF. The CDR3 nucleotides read TGTGCCAGCAGCTCGGGACTAGCGGGAGAGTACGAGCAGTACTTC.